This T cell receptor (beta chain) is from a study of CXCR3-negative and CXCR3-positive naive CD8 T cells. Study context: The dataset comprises 110 million to 150 million TRB reads in total, with about 1.5 +/- 0.3 million reads per library.

As concerns this clonotype: As yet, its antigen is unknown.

Using triplicate sorts, some 300,000 cells were collected each time from every CD8+ T cell subset. The TRB cDNA libraries were prepared by 5' RACE with UMI labels. Reprocessing the 5' RACE reads, TCRdb reports a single entry for every CDR3 protein and omits DNA. This repertoire includes 50,000 to 70,000 distinct CDR3 sequences. This CDR3 region has 14 residues. CDR1 is MNHEY and CDR2 is SMNVEV in the germline V gene (reference sequence). General study points: Post-cryopreservation CXCR3 expression was partly diminished, and the bulk of assays employed fresh PBMCs. CXCR3-negative naive cells had less hydrophobic TRB CDR3s than did CXCR3-positive naive cells. Memory CD8+ cells had much lower diversity, and both naive subsets had comparably high diversity.

The sequenced sample was naive CXCR3+ CD8+ T cells from blood. This sample's subset: CD45RO-CCR7+CD27+CD95- naive CD8+ T cells expressing CXCR3 (TNR3+). The rearrangement uses TRBV27 and TRBJ2-1; TCRdb's assignment of TRBD1 cannot be checked, as there is no DNA. This TCR derives from a human donor in good health. Some clones in this sample may be carry-over from other donors' samples. The CDR3 loop reads CASSDGQAGGEQFF.